These 4 T cell receptor beta chains came from one sample sequenced in a study of identical twins. One entry per CDR3 protein results from TCRdb running MiXCR on the 5' RACE reads. The sample consists of about 430,000 distinct CDR3 sequences, 18% of them appearing once. Sequenced sample: naive T cells sorted from blood. The source of these receptors is a man in his fifties in good health.

This clonotype was observed a few times. This chain uses TRBV6-2 or TRBV6-3 with TRBJ2-5, with D unresolved. The V and J ends lost 6 bases and 5 bases respectively, with 10 bases between them. CDR3 size: 12 residues. Germline CDR1 and CDR2: MNHEY and SVGEGT. The CDR3 bases are TGTGCCAGCAGCTCTAAAGACGAGACCCAGTACTTC. It translates to CASSSKDETQYF.

The rearrangement uses TRBV4-3 and TRBJ2-1; no firm D call. There are 13 residues in the CDR3. V lost 4 bases and J 4 bases, leaving 8 bases between the germline ends. Per the germline V gene, CDR1 is LGHNA and CDR2 is YSLEER. CDR3 loop: CASSPSKYNEQFF. The CDR3, as DNA: TGCGCCAGCAGCCCGTCCAAATACAATGAGCAGTTCTTC.

This clonotype was observed a handful of times. The V call is TRBV5-6, the J call TRBJ2-3; 12 bases are shared with TRBD2. The CDR3 has 15 amino acids. With V trimmed by 2 bases and J by 4 bases, 2 bases remained unmatched. The germline V gene has CDR1 SGHDT and CDR2 YYEEEE. The DNA of the CDR3 is TGTGCCAGCAGCTTACGGACTAGCGGGGCAGATACGCAGTATTTT. It codes for CASSLRTSGADTQYF.

In its sample, this clonotype was seen many times. This chain connects TRBV29-1 to TRBJ2-2, with D perhaps given as TRBD1 or TRBD2 (5 bases each). Trimming removed 4 bases from V and 1 base from J, with 7 bases in between. Germline CDR1 and CDR2: SQVTM and ANQGSEA. This CDR3 has 13 amino acids. CDR3 nucleotide sequence: TGCAGCGTTGGGGGACGGAACACCGGGGAGCTGTTTTTT. Protein product: CSVGGRNTGELFF.